This TCR beta chain was retrieved from a study of radiotherapy plus CTLA-4 blockade in lung cancer. Method: immunoSEQ multiplex PCR; TCRdb's copy keeps in-frame clones and lacks some. The table has 90,000 or so clones, 75% to 90% seen once; the top ten hold 0.65% to 0.95%. The V gene's germline CDR1 is SGHDT and CDR2 YYEEEE. This CDR3 is built from 17 residues. V lost 2 bases, J lost 1 base, and 6 bases stayed unmatched. The specimen was peripheral blood, collected from a patient treated with radiotherapy plus ipilimumab. The chain employs TRBV5-6 and TRBJ2-6, with 7 bases lining up with TRBD1. The sequence came from a human donor with non-small cell lung cancer who had stable disease on radiotherapy plus ipilimumab. CDR3 in amino acids: CASSLRGRLSGANVLTF. CDR3 bases: TGTGCCAGCAGCTTAAGGGGGCGCCTTTCTGGGGCCAACGTCCTGACTTTC.